The subject of this entry is one TCR beta chain. Measured with immunoSEQ multiplex PCR; TCRdb has only the in-frame clones, and not every one. Of some 2 million clones in the sample, 85% to 95% were seen once. This CDR3 region has 16 residues. Germline V CDR1 and CDR2: SNHLY, FYNNEI. With 7 bases removed from V and 0 bases from J, the gap between germline ends came to 17 bases. The study separated CD4+ cells into CD45RA+ naive and CD45RA-negative memory subsets. The record originates from a study of shared clonotypes between healthy human individuals. The overall study: Every donor yielded three CD4 naive, three CD4 memory, two CD8 naive and one CD8 memory plate.

The origin of this receptor is a man younger than 35 in good health. The specimen sequenced was naive CD4+ T cells sorted from blood. Subset: CD45RA+ positively selected. This chain connects TRBV2 to TRBJ2-3; perhaps TRBD1 as D (6 bases). CDR3 nucleotide sequence: TGTGCCAGCACCAGAATGGTGGGGACAAGCACAGATACGCAGTATTTT. It codes for CASTRMVGTSTDTQYF.